These 23 T cell receptor beta chains originate from one sample sequenced in a study of T cells after posttransplantation cyclophosphamide. Clones were read by immunoSEQ multiplex PCR, and TCRdb kept only the in-frame ones, dropping some. Among tens of thousands of clones listed, roughly 93% were seen once. Sequencing was performed on PBMCs. These receptors were obtained from a woman aged 25 to 39 in good health and a related stem cell transplant donor.

This sequence joins TRBV6-6 and TRBJ2-7, with D perhaps given as TRBD1 or TRBD2 (5 bases each). This CDR3 region has 15 residues. V was pared by 4 bases and J by 3 bases, with 16 bases between. Germline V gene lookup returns CDR1 MNHNY and CDR2 SVGAGI (reference sequence). The CDR3 is CASSFGDPNGYEQYF. CDR3 DNA: TGTGCCAGCAGTTTCGGGGACCCGAATGGCTACGAGCAGTACTTC.

This rearrangement joins TRBV7-6 to TRBJ1-6; D is undetermined. There are 16 residues in the CDR3. The germline CDR1 and CDR2 sequences are SGHVS and FNYEAQ. V was clipped by 3 bases and J by 5 bases, with 14 bases between them. The CDR3 protein is CASSFWAGRDNSPLHF. CDR3 in DNA: TGTGCCAGCAGCTTTTGGGCGGGCCGAGATAATTCACCCCTCCACTTT.

The rearrangement uses TRBV14 and TRBJ2-7; a possible D gene is TRBD2 (6 bases). Looked up from germline, CDR1 is SGHDN and CDR2 is FVKESK. Trimming left V 1 base short and J 3 bases short, with 13 bases between. This CDR3 is built from 15 residues. CDR3: CASSQGGGLFYEQYF. CDR3 DNA: TGTGCCAGCAGCCAAGGTGGAGGGTTATTCTACGAGCAGTACTTC.

By frequency in the sample, this clone is medium-sized (0.01 to 0.1%). J is TRBJ2-7 and V is TRBV11-2; D is possibly TRBD1 (6 bases). Germline CDR1 SGHAT, CDR2 FQNNGV. V gave up 1 base and J gave up 3 bases, with 13 bases separating them. This CDR3 comprises 15 residues. The CDR3 loop reads CASSLGGRGVYEQYF. The CDR3 nucleotides are TGTGCCAGCAGCTTAGGTGGCAGGGGAGTCTACGAGCAGTACTTC.

This chain connects TRBV15 to TRBJ2-5; D is unclear. Looked up from germline, CDR1 is LNHNV and CDR2 is YYDKDF (reference sequence). Trimming pared 0 bases from V and 1 base from J, leaving 9 bases between. The CDR3 runs to 15 residues. The CDR3 sequence: CATSRDPRPQETQYF. Here the CDR3 DNA reads TGTGCCACCAGCAGAGATCCAAGGCCCCAAGAGACCCAGTACTTC. Drawing the rest from reference TRBV15 and TRBJ2-5, the complete variable domain is DAMVIQNPRYQVTQFGKPVTLSCSQTLNHNVMYWYQQKSSQAPKLLFHYYDKDFNNEADTPDNFQSRRPNTSFCFLDIRSPGLGDTAMYLCATSRDPRPQETQYFGPGTRLLVL.

The gene calls are TRBV10-3 and TRBJ2-1; 16 bases fit TRBD2. Germline V gene lookup returns CDR1 ENHRY and CDR2 SYGVKD. The CDR3 contains 18 residues. The trim removed 2 bases at V and 7 bases at J, leaving 8 bases unmatched. The CDR3 sequence: CAISERRGTSGGGNEQFF. The CDR3 bases are TGTGCCATCAGTGAGCGCCGAGGGACTAGCGGGGGGGGGAATGAGCAGTTCTTC.

The chain has TRBV29-1 and TRBJ2-4; 8 bases are shared with TRBD2. The CDR3 runs to 15 residues. After removal of 7 bases from V and 0 bases from J, the junction contained 8 bases not matched to a gene. CDR1 and CDR2 from the germline V gene are SQVTM and ANQGSEA. The CDR3 nucleotides read TGCAGCGAGGCACTAGCGGTGGGAGCCAAAAACATTCAGTACTTC. Residues: CSEALAVGAKNIQYF.

The gene calls are TRBV19 and TRBJ1-5, with 11 bases identical to TRBD1. Germline CDR1 LNHDA, CDR2 SQIVND (reference sequence). Trimming removed 6 bases from V and 0 bases from J; junction bases left unmatched: 4. CDR3 size: 16 residues. CDR3 protein: CASRGQGAYSNQPQHF. The DNA of the CDR3 is TGTGCCAGTAGAGGACAGGGGGCGTATAGCAATCAGCCCCAGCATTTT.

Only one count was recorded for this clone. This chain links TRBV19 with TRBJ2-6, with TRBD1 matching over 7 bases. V lost 3 bases and J lost 2; bases outside the gene matches: 1. Per germline, CDR1 LNHDA and CDR2 SQIVND (reference sequence). The CDR3 has 15 amino acids. The CDR3 region has the DNA TGTGCCAGTAGTATCGACAGGGCTGGGGCCAACGTCCTGACTTTC. Protein sequence: CASSIDRAGANVLTF.

The chain links TRBV4-1 to TRBJ2-7, with TRBD1 identical over 11 bases. V was pared by 4 bases and J by 3 bases, with 5 bases of the junction left unmatched. In germline, CDR1 is MGHRA, CDR2 YSYEKL. This CDR3 spans 15 amino acids. CDR3 protein: CASSLTGTGGYEQYF. The DNA of the CDR3 is TGCGCCAGCAGCCTCACCGGGACAGGGGGCTACGAGCAGTACTTC.

The V call is TRBV11-1, the J call TRBJ2-7; 8 bases fit TRBD1. J was trimmed by 0 bases and V by 1 base; bases with no gene match: 5. Germline V gives CDR1 SGHAT, CDR2 FQDESV (reference sequence). The CDR3 is 16 amino acids. The CDR3: CASSLDRGQDSYEQYF. CDR3 in DNA: TGTGCCAGCAGCTTAGATAGGGGACAGGACTCCTACGAGCAGTACTTC. Supplemented by reference TRBV11-1 and TRBJ2-7, the full variable domain reads EAEVAQSPRYKITEKSQAVAFWCDPISGHATLYWYRQILGQGPELLVQFQDESVVDDSQLPKDRFSAERLKGVDSTLKIQPAELGDSAMYLCASSLDRGQDSYEQYFGPGTRLTVT.

The chain recombines TRBV19 with TRBJ1-5; the match to TRBD1 covers 8 bases. The CDR3 sequence is 15 residues long. CDR1 is LNHDA and CDR2 is SQIVND in the germline V gene (reference sequence). V lost 1 base to trimming and J lost 5 bases; unmatched junction nucleotides: 4. The CDR3 coding sequence is TGTGCCAGTAGTATAGGGTCAGGGGGCGATCAGCCCCAGCATTTT. Translation gives CASSIGSGGDQPQHF.

The chain combines TRBV5-5 with TRBJ1-1, with D perhaps TRBD1 (5 bases). The CDR3 is 16 residues long. Germline V gene sequence: CDR1 SGHKS, CDR2 YYEKEE (reference sequence). V was trimmed by 1 base and J by 0 bases, leaving 13 bases between them. CDR3 sequence reads: CASSLSRQKMNTEAFF. The CDR3 coding sequence is TGTGCCAGCAGCTTGTCCCGACAGAAGATGAACACTGAAGCTTTCTTT.

The chain is built from TRBV27 and TRBJ1-4, with 8 bases aligning to TRBD1. Germline assignment: CDR1 MNHEY and CDR2 SMNVEV (reference sequence). The CDR3 is made up of 14 amino acids. J gave up 4 bases and V 6 bases, and 4 bases lay outside the gene matches. The CDR3 region has the DNA TGTGCCAGCAGAAGGACAGGGTATAATGAAAAACTGTTTTTT. Encoded protein: CASRRTGYNEKLFF.

CDR3 sequence (DNA): TGTGCCAGCAGCTCCCCGAGGCAGGGACTGCAGACCCAGTACTTC. It specifies CASSSPRQGLQTQYF. V is TRBV7-8 and J is TRBJ2-5; TRBD2 is a possible D gene (6 bases). V lost 4 bases and J 6 bases, leaving 18 bases between the germline ends. Germline loops: CDR1 SGHVS, CDR2 FQNEAQ. CDR3 length: 15 residues.

The rearrangement joins TRBV25-1 to TRBJ1-6, with 7 bases lining up with TRBD1. V dropped 0 bases and J dropped 3; count of bases not matched to a gene: 2. CDR1 and CDR2 (germline): MGHDK, SYGVNS. The CDR3 extends over 16 amino acids. CDR3 coding DNA: TGTGCCAGCAGTGAATATCCAGGGGGCTATAATTCACCCCTCCACTTT. Residues: CASSEYPGGYNSPLHF.

The CDR3 loop reads CASSFQGQNYSPLHF. The CDR3 region has the DNA TGCGCCAGCAGCTTCCAGGGACAGAACTATTCACCCCTCCACTTT. This chain connects TRBV5-1 to TRBJ1-6, with 7 positions matching TRBD1. V was clipped by 2 bases and J by 8 bases; unmatched bases: 7. The CDR3 is made up of 15 amino acids. The germline V gene has CDR1 SGHRS and CDR2 YFSETQ.

This clone appeared once. CDR3 DNA sequence: TGCGCCAGCAGCCAAGAAAGTTCGGGAACTGGGGCCAACGTCCTGACTTTC. This sequence encodes CASSQESSGTGANVLTF. This chain uses TRBV4-3 with TRBJ2-6, with D possibly matching TRBD2 (5 bases). CDR3 size: 17 residues. The germline V and J ends were trimmed by 0 bases and 2 bases, with 11 bases remaining between them. Germline CDR1 and CDR2: LGHNA and YSLEER.

The chain uses TRBV7-9 and TRBJ2-5; TRBD1 might be the D (6 bases). V lost 3 bases and J lost 5, with 16 bases in between. This CDR3 is 15 amino acids long. In germline, CDR1 is SEHNR, CDR2 FQNEAQ (reference sequence). The CDR3: CASSLGARGLETQYF. The CDR3 DNA reads TGTGCCAGCAGCTTGGGGGCCCGAGGATTGGAGACCCAGTACTTC.

The chain links TRBV2 to TRBJ1-2, with D maybe TRBD1 (5 bases). V lost 7 bases and J lost 4, with 10 bases in between. Germline CDR1 SNHLY, CDR2 FYNNEI. This CDR3 comprises 12 residues. The DNA for the CDR3 is TGTGCCAGCAATAGGGGAGGCTATGGCTACACCTTC. Translating it yields CASNRGGYGYTF.

The chain has TRBV10-3 and TRBJ2-2; 8 nucleotides line up with TRBD2. Trimming removed 8 bases from V and 4 bases from J; junction bases left unmatched: 9. This CDR3 contains 15 residues. CDR1 is ENHRY, CDR2 SYGVKD, per germline. CDR3 sequence reads: CAISSGGKGTGELFF. As DNA, the CDR3 is TGTGCCATCTCAAGCGGGGGAAAAGGCACCGGGGAGCTGTTTTTT.

The V gene is TRBV4-2, the J gene TRBJ2-7, with 8 bases matching TRBD2. The CDR3 loop spans 13 amino acids. With V trimmed by 2 bases and J by 3 bases, 0 bases remained unmatched. CDR1 and CDR2 (germline): LGHNA, YNFKEQ. CDR3 residues: CASSQLAGYEQYF. CDR3 in DNA: TGTGCCAGCAGCCAACTAGCGGGCTACGAGCAGTACTTC.

V and J are TRBV15 and TRBJ2-3; possibly TRBD2 for D (7 bases). Trimming left V 5 bases short and J 2 bases short, with 11 bases between. The CDR3 contains 14 residues. CDR1 LNHNV and CDR2 YYDKDF come from the germline V gene (reference sequence). The CDR3 sequence is CATSAGGLTDTQYF. DNA for the CDR3: TGTGCCACCAGCGCCGGGGGGCTCACAGATACGCAGTATTTT.